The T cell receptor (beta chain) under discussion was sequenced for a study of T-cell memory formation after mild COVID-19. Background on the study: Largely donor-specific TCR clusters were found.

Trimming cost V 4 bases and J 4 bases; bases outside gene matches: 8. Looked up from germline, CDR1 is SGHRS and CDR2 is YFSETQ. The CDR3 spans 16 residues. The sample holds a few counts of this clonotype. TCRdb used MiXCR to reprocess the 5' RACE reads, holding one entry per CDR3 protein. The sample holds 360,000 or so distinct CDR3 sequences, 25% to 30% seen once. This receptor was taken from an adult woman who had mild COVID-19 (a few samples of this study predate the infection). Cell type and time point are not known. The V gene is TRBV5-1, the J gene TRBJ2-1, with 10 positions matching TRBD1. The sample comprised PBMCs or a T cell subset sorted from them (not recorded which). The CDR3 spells CASSLEVDRGYNEQFF. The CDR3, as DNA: TGCGCCAGCAGCCTAGAAGTGGACAGGGGGTACAATGAGCAGTTCTTC.